These 32 T cell receptor beta chains share one sample of origin, sequenced in a study of blood T cell repertoires in COVID-19. This table comes from immunoSEQ multiplex PCR, and its TCRdb copy is limited to in-frame clones, with some not included. The data hold approximately 26,000 clones, with around 90% observed a single time. The sample taken for sequencing was peripheral blood. The receptors come from a man in his sixties or seventies with active COVID-19.

The chain has TRBV12-5 and TRBJ2-3, with TRBD2 matching over 9 bases. Germline lookup yields CDR1 LGHNT and CDR2 FRNRAP. The CDR3 consists of 16 residues. V was pared by 1 base and J by 6 bases, with 8 bases of the junction left unmatched. The CDR3 loop reads CASGLASGTSRDTQYF. CDR3 bases: TGTGCTAGTGGTTTGGCATCCGGGACTAGCCGTGATACGCAGTATTTT. Together with reference TRBV12-5 and TRBJ2-3, the CDR3 gives the full variable domain: DARVTQTPRHKVTEMGQEVTMRCQPILGHNTVFWYRQTMMQGLELLAYFRNRAPLDDSGMPKDRFSAEMPDATLATLKIQPSEPRDSAVYFCASGLASGTSRDTQYFGPGTRLTVL.

This chain links TRBV6-6 with TRBJ1-6; 8 bases are a match to TRBD1. After removal of 5 bases from V and 12 bases from J, the junction contained 6 bases not matched to a gene. The CDR3 is made up of 13 amino acids. Looked up from germline, CDR1 is MNHNY and CDR2 is SVGAGI (reference sequence). CDR3 sequence reads: CASSQGQGIPLHF. CDR3 nucleotide sequence: TGTGCCAGCAGTCAAGGACAGGGTATACCCCTCCACTTT.

This clone was recorded once. The genes are TRBV30 and TRBJ2-7; tentatively, D is TRBD2 (6 bases). Trimming pared 2 bases from V and 0 bases from J, leaving 14 bases between. This CDR3 spans 15 amino acids. Germline lookup yields CDR1 GTSNPN and CDR2 SVGIG (reference sequence). The CDR3 nucleotides read TGTGCCTGGAGTCGATCGGGGGTACGCTCCTACGAGCAGTACTTC. Encoded protein: CAWSRSGVRSYEQYF. The full variable domain, in which reference TRBV30 and TRBJ2-7 provide the parts outside the CDR3, is SQTIHQWPATLVQPVGSPLSLECTVEGTSNPNLYWYRQAAGRGLQLLFYSVGIGQISSEVPQNLSASRPQDRQFILSSKKLLLSDSGFYLCAWSRSGVRSYEQYFGPGTRLTVT.

The chain uses TRBV7-3 and TRBJ2-6; D possibly corresponds to TRBD2 (8 bases). The CDR3 spans 20 residues. Germline V gene lookup returns CDR1 SGHTA and CDR2 FQGTGA. Trimming removed 4 bases from V and 0 bases from J, with 22 bases in between. Here the CDR3 DNA reads TGTGCCAGCAGCTCTCACGGGAGGGGGCGAGTTTACTCTGGGGCCAACGTCCTGACTTTC. It codes for CASSSHGRGRVYSGANVLTF.

In DNA, the CDR3 is TGCGCCAGCAGCCACGGACAGGGGGCCTACGAGCAGTACTTC. This codes for CASSHGQGAYEQYF. The chain recombines TRBV5-1 with TRBJ2-7; TRBD1 matches 10 bases. This CDR3 contains 14 residues. The ends lost 4 bases at V and 2 bases at J; junction bases unmatched: 3. Germline V gives CDR1 SGHRS, CDR2 YFSETQ.

Here the CDR3 reads CASSQLLGQGASETQYF. CDR3 nucleotides: TGCGCCAGCAGTCAACTCCTAGGGCAGGGGGCCTCGGAGACCCAGTACTTC. The rearrangement links TRBV23-1 to TRBJ2-5; 8 bases match TRBD1. TRBV23-1 is marked as an open reading frame, function uncertain. The CDR3 covers 17 residues. J was trimmed by 5 bases and V by 2 bases; bases with no gene match: 13.

The chain couples TRBV12-5 to TRBJ1-3; the match to TRBD1 covers 7 bases. The CDR3 is 15 residues long. The junction had 5 bases not matched to a gene; V was cut back by 5 bases and J by 1 base. Germline V gives CDR1 LGHNT, CDR2 FRNRAP. CDR3 amino acids: CASGEGALSGNTIYF. The CDR3 coding sequence is TGTGCTAGTGGTGAGGGGGCGCTTTCTGGAAACACCATATATTTT.

The chain carries TRBV30 and TRBJ2-7; D unresolved. CDR3 length: 14 residues. V lost 3 bases, J lost 0 bases, and 12 bases lay in between. Germline CDR1 and CDR2: GTSNPN and SVGIG (reference sequence). In DNA form, the CDR3 reads TGTGCCTGGAGGGGCCCCACACACTCCTACGAGCAGTACTTC. This codes for CAWRGPTHSYEQYF.

The table lists this clone with a count of one. The chain couples TRBV24-1 to TRBJ2-5; the match to TRBD2 covers 11 bases. Trimming at V came to 3 bases and at J to 1 base, leaving 3 bases not matched to a gene. CDR3 length equals 16 residues. The germline CDR1 and CDR2 sequences are KGHDR and SFDVKD. CDR3 sequence reads: CATSDTGLAGQETQYF. The CDR3, as DNA: TGTGCCACCAGTGATACCGGACTAGCGGGCCAAGAGACCCAGTACTTC.

This sequence joins TRBV24-1 and TRBJ1-2; 7 nucleotides match TRBD1. CDR1 and CDR2 (germline): KGHDR, SFDVKD. The ends lost 10 bases at V and 1 base at J; junction bases unmatched: 5. The CDR3 has 13 amino acids. CDR3 nucleotides: TGTGCCACACGGGGACAGAATAACTATGGCTACACCTTC. The encoded protein is CATRGQNNYGYTF.

The chain recombines TRBV7-9 with TRBJ1-1; no clear D gene. The V gene's germline CDR1 is SEHNR and CDR2 FQNEAQ (reference sequence). The V end was cut by 7 bases, the J end by 0 bases, with 12 bases between. The CDR3 consists of 14 residues. The CDR3 loop reads CASTPWALNTEAFF. CDR3 bases: TGTGCCAGCACCCCTTGGGCGTTGAACACTGAAGCTTTCTTT.

The V gene is TRBV5-1, the J gene TRBJ2-5, with TRBD2 matching over 13 bases. From germline, CDR1 is SGHRS and CDR2 YFSETQ. The CDR3 is made up of 15 amino acids. V shed 2 bases, J shed 5 bases, and the junction held 3 bases outside the gene matches. DNA of the CDR3: TGCGCCAGCAGCTTCGAGACTAGCGGGGGGGAGACCCAGTACTTC. It translates to CASSFETSGGETQYF.

The chain couples TRBV28 to TRBJ2-5, with 11 bases that match TRBD1. Germline-derived CDR1 and CDR2 are MDHEN and SYDVKM. The J segment lost 4 bases and the V segment lost 6 bases, leaving 10 bases of the junction unmatched. The CDR3 runs 16 residues. The CDR3 nucleotides read TGTGCCAGCAGCCTTGGGGACAGGGGGTTGGGAGAGACCCAGTACTTC. Its protein is CASSLGDRGLGETQYF.

This clone rates as medium-sized. This sequence joins TRBV5-4 and TRBJ2-7; 11 nucleotides line up with TRBD2. J was trimmed by 0 bases and V by 2 bases; bases with no gene match: 4. CDR1 is SGHNT and CDR2 is YYREEE in the germline V gene (reference sequence). The CDR3 runs to 16 residues. The CDR3 sequence: CASSFFSGGASYEQYF. The CDR3 bases are TGTGCCAGCAGCTTTTTTAGCGGGGGGGCCTCCTACGAGCAGTACTTC.

This clone has only one observation. The chain recombines TRBV18 with TRBJ2-7, with D maybe TRBD2 (5 bases). Trimming cost V 2 bases and J 6 bases, with 17 bases left between them. Germline values: CDR1 KGHSH, CDR2 LQKENI. The length of the CDR3 is 15 residues. The CDR3, as DNA: TGTGCCAGCTCACCAGGGGAGATAGTGGCAGGCGAGCAGTACTTC. Protein product: CASSPGEIVAGEQYF.

The V and J genes are TRBV10-3 and TRBJ2-5; either TRBD1 or TRBD2 may supply D (5 bases each). CDR1 ENHRY and CDR2 SYGVKD come from the germline V gene. CDR3 length: 13 amino acids. V lost 10 bases and J 2 bases, leaving 14 bases between the germline ends. CDR3 sequence (DNA): TGTGCCACCAGGGTAGCGCGTCAAGAGACCCAGTACTTC. Amino acids: CATRVARQETQYF.

The chain joins TRBV24-1 to TRBJ2-6; D possibly corresponds to TRBD2 (5 bases). The V gene's germline CDR1 is KGHDR and CDR2 SFDVKD. V lost 9 bases and J lost 0, with 14 bases in between. The CDR3 is made up of 16 amino acids. This CDR3 is CATGGRIRSGANVLTF. In DNA, the CDR3 is TGTGCCACCGGAGGACGGATCCGCTCTGGGGCCAACGTCCTGACTTTC.

The CDR3 is CASSLEFGQGNSPLHF. In DNA form, the CDR3 reads TGCGCCAGCAGCTTGGAATTTGGACAGGGAAATTCACCCCTCCACTTT. The chain joins TRBV5-1 to TRBJ1-6, with 8 bases that match TRBD1. J was trimmed by 7 bases and V by 0 bases; bases with no gene match: 6. CDR1 and CDR2 from the germline V gene are SGHRS and YFSETQ. The CDR3 contains 16 residues.

The CDR3: CASSIAGPDNQPQHF. The CDR3 nucleotides read TGTGCCAGTAGTATCGCAGGGCCGGATAATCAGCCCCAGCATTTT. This chain connects TRBV19 to TRBJ1-5; D might be TRBD1 (5 bases). This CDR3 is built from 15 residues. The germline V gene has CDR1 LNHDA and CDR2 SQIVND (reference sequence). V lost 3 bases to trimming and J lost 4 bases, with 13 bases between them. Full variable domain (missing parts from reference TRBV19 and TRBJ1-5): DGGITQSPKYLFRKEGQNVTLSCEQNLNHDAMYWYRQDPGQGLRLIYYSQIVNDFQKGDIAEGYSVSREKKESFPLTVTSAQKNPTAFYLCASSIAGPDNQPQHFGDGTRLSIL.

The chain has TRBV6-2 or TRBV6-3 and TRBJ1-6; D gene uncertain. CDR1 MNHEY and CDR2 SVGEGT come from the germline V gene. V lost 4 bases and J lost 10, with 8 bases in between. The CDR3 is 12 residues long. Here the CDR3 DNA reads TGTGCCAGCAGTTCCGCGGGGTCACCCCTCCACTTT. Protein product: CASSSAGSPLHF.

The chain links TRBV11-2 to TRBJ2-2; D is unclear. This CDR3 region has 14 residues. Germline values: CDR1 SGHAT, CDR2 FQNNGV. With 5 bases removed from V and 1 base from J, the gap between germline ends came to 8 bases. DNA of the CDR3: TGTGCCAGCAGCGATTCGGGGAACACCGGGGAGCTGTTTTTT. Residues: CASSDSGNTGELFF. The variable domain in full, with the rest retrieved from reference TRBV11-2 and TRBJ2-2, is EAGVAQSPRYKIIEKRQSVAFWCNPISGHATLYWYQQILGQGPKLLIQFQNNGVVDDSQLPKDRFSAERLKGVDSTLKIQPAKLEDSAVYLCASSDSGNTGELFFGEGSRLTVL.

V is TRBV24-1 and J is TRBJ2-7; 8 bases match TRBD1. The germline gives CDR1 KGHDR, CDR2 SFDVKD. The CDR3 extends over 13 amino acids. V dropped 9 bases and J dropped 3; count of bases not matched to a gene: 6. The CDR3 sequence is CATGPGGGYEQYF. CDR3 DNA sequence: TGTGCCACCGGTCCAGGGGGCGGCTACGAGCAGTACTTC.

The chain has TRBV5-4 and TRBJ2-5, with TRBD2 matching 10 bases. The germline V gene encodes CDR1 SGHNT and CDR2 YYREEE (reference sequence). V lost 3 bases, J lost 6 bases, and 11 bases stayed unmatched. CDR3 length: 16 amino acids. The CDR3 bases are TGTGCCAGCAGCTCCGAGATAGCGGGGGGAGGGAAGACCCAGTACTTC. It yields the protein CASSSEIAGGGKTQYF.

The chain couples TRBV11-2 to TRBJ2-1; D is possibly TRBD1 (6 bases). Germline V CDR1 and CDR2: SGHAT, FQNNGV. This CDR3 spans 16 amino acids. Trimming shortened V by 1 base and J by 2 bases, and 12 bases separated the two germline ends. The CDR3 DNA follows: TGTGCCAGCAGCTTAGCTTCAGGGGTTGCCTACAATGAGCAGTTCTTC. Translating it yields CASSLASGVAYNEQFF.

V is TRBV4-1 and J is TRBJ2-3; 8 nucleotides line up with TRBD1. The V gene's germline CDR1 is MGHRA and CDR2 YSYEKL. The CDR3 spans 15 residues. The trim removed 1 base at V and 6 bases at J, leaving 6 bases unmatched. CDR3 amino acids: CASSQGAGGMDTQYF. For the CDR3, the DNA is TGCGCCAGCAGCCAAGGGGCAGGGGGCATGGATACGCAGTATTTT.

The J gene is TRBJ1-1, the V gene TRBV5-5, with D perhaps matching TRBD1 (5 bases). V was trimmed by 0 bases and J by 8 bases, leaving 17 bases between them. Germline CDR1 SGHKS, CDR2 YYEKEE (reference sequence). The CDR3 sequence is 15 residues long. DNA of the CDR3: TGTGCCAGCAGCTTGGAGGGTTCCGGGGGGAGGGAAGCTTTCTTT. This sequence encodes CASSLEGSGGREAFF.

V gene TRBV7-3 combines with J gene TRBJ1-3; 9 bases fit TRBD1. The CDR3 runs to 15 residues. Trimming took 4 bases from V and 1 from J; bases not matched to a gene: 2. From germline, CDR1 is SGHTA and CDR2 FQGTGA. The CDR3 nucleotides are TGTGCCAGCAGCTCTGGACAGGGGTCTGGAAACACCATATATTTT. This encodes CASSSGQGSGNTIYF.

The genes are TRBV5-4 and TRBJ1-1; TRBD1 is a possible D gene (6 bases). V lost 1 base, J lost 6 bases, and 19 bases lay in between. CDR1 is SGHNT, CDR2 YYREEE, per germline (reference sequence). This CDR3 contains 16 residues. The CDR3 DNA is TGTGCCAGCAGCTTGCATGGGGGGGGCATAGACTCTGAAGCTTTCTTT. Its protein product is CASSLHGGGIDSEAFF.

This clone was counted a single time. CDR3 region: CATSEPVGGPSSYNEQFF. CDR3 coding DNA: TGTGCCACCAGTGAGCCCGTCGGGGGGCCCAGCTCCTACAATGAGCAGTTCTTC. The chain couples TRBV24-1 to TRBJ2-1; maybe TRBD2 (7 bases). The CDR3 spans 18 residues. The V end lost 4 bases, the J end lost 0 bases, and 18 bases lay between the germline ends. Per the germline V gene, CDR1 is KGHDR and CDR2 is SFDVKD.

V gene TRBV28 combines with J gene TRBJ2-5, with TRBD1 identical over 10 bases. Germline V gene sequence: CDR1 MDHEN, CDR2 SYDVKM. Unmatched junction bases numbered 5, after V lost 3 bases and J lost 4 bases. This CDR3 spans 15 amino acids. The CDR3 here is CASSFLGTGAETQYF. The CDR3 bases are TGTGCCAGCAGTTTCTTGGGGACAGGGGCAGAGACCCAGTACTTC.

The chain is built from TRBV9 and TRBJ1-5, with a tentative D call TRBD1 (5 bases). Germline V gene lookup returns CDR1 SGDLS and CDR2 YYNGEE. Trimming removed 4 bases at V and 3 bases at J, with 14 bases between. The CDR3 is 15 amino acids. The CDR3 sequence is CASSPGGNFNQPQHF. The DNA for the CDR3 is TGTGCCAGCAGCCCGGGGGGTAACTTCAATCAGCCCCAGCATTTT.

The chain is built from TRBV5-6 and TRBJ2-2, with 11 nucleotides matching TRBD1. The CDR3 consists of 17 residues. V trimming: 6 bases; J trimming: 2 bases; junction bases outside the gene matches: 9. Germline CDR1 and CDR2: SGHDT and YYEEEE. The CDR3 nucleotides are TGTGCCAGCACCCTGATCGGACAGGGGGCTAACACCGGGGAGCTGTTTTTT. The encoded protein is CASTLIGQGANTGELFF.